Each of the 17 T cell receptor beta chains below was sequenced from the same sample in a study of blood T cell repertoires in COVID-19. The repertoire was sequenced with immunoSEQ multiplex PCR; TCRdb's copy has only in-frame clones and lacks some. The sample has a few hundred thousand clones, roughly nine tenths seen once. Sample: peripheral blood. Receptors originate from a man in his sixties with acute or convalescent COVID-19.

V usage is TRBV5-1 and J usage is TRBJ1-2; D is unresolved. This CDR3 contains 15 residues. Germline V gene data show CDR1 as SGHRS and CDR2 as YFSETQ. V was trimmed by 0 bases and J by 0 bases, leaving 9 bases between them. CDR3 DNA sequence: TGCGCCAGCAGCTTGGACTTGGTGGCTAACTATGGCTACACCTTC. Translating it yields CASSLDLVANYGYTF.

This chain connects TRBV2 to TRBJ1-2; no clear D gene. Germline CDR1 SNHLY, CDR2 FYNNEI. V gave up 3 bases and J gave up 6 bases, with 2 bases separating them. The CDR3 loop spans 10 amino acids. This chain's CDR3 is CASSDNGYTF. CDR3 sequence (DNA): TGTGCCAGCAGTGACAATGGCTACACCTTC.

This clone was counted a few times. CDR3 sequence: CASSQSRDSGYTF. The CDR3 region has the DNA TGTGCCAGCAGCCAATCCAGGGACTCTGGCTACACCTTC. V usage is TRBV3-1 (or the pseudogene TRBV3-2) and J usage is TRBJ1-2; a weak D match, TRBD1 (5 bases). CDR1 LGHDT and CDR2 YNNKEL come from the germline V gene (reference sequence). Trimming pared 2 bases from V and 7 bases from J, leaving 11 bases between. This CDR3 is built from 13 residues.

This rearrangement joins TRBV6-5 to TRBJ1-1, with D unresolved. Trimming removed 5 bases from V and 6 bases from J, with 13 bases in between. Germline values: CDR1 MNHEY, CDR2 SVGAGI. The CDR3 consists of 13 residues. The chain's CDR3 is CASSRPRVAEAFF. The CDR3 DNA reads as TGTGCCAGCAGTCGCCCGCGAGTGGCTGAAGCTTTCTTT.

The chain links TRBV6-5 to TRBJ2-7; D ambiguous. V was trimmed by 3 bases and J by 3 bases, leaving 6 bases between them. The CDR3 is made up of 12 amino acids. Germline CDR1 MNHEY, CDR2 SVGAGI. CDR3 DNA sequence: TGTGCCAGCAGTTATAACAACTACGAGCAGTACTTC. Translating it yields CASSYNNYEQYF.

This clone has more than one count but fewer than ten. The CDR3 sequence is CASSLVSETQYF. Here the CDR3 DNA reads TGTGCCAGCAGCCTAGTATCGGAGACCCAGTACTTC. The chain employs TRBV7-8 and TRBJ2-5; D unresolved. This CDR3 spans 12 amino acids. V was trimmed by 5 bases and J by 5 bases, leaving 9 bases between them. Germline V gene data show CDR1 as SGHVS and CDR2 as FQNEAQ.

The genes are TRBV6-5 and TRBJ1-1, with D unclear. The germline V and J ends were trimmed by 0 bases and 3 bases, with 8 bases remaining between them. The CDR3 consists of 14 residues. Germline-derived CDR1 and CDR2 are MNHEY and SVGAGI. In DNA form, the CDR3 reads TGTGCCAGCAGTTACTCGTTCGGTGACACTGAAGCTTTCTTT. As protein: CASSYSFGDTEAFF.

The genes are TRBV9 and TRBJ2-1; tentative D call: TRBD2 (8 bases). Per the germline V gene, CDR1 is SGDLS and CDR2 is YYNGEE. Deletions cut 4 bases from V and 4 bases from J, with 15 bases between. The CDR3 consists of 15 residues. This CDR3 is CASSREGTDYNEQFF. In DNA, the CDR3 is TGTGCCAGCAGCCGGGAGGGGACAGATTACAATGAGCAGTTCTTC.

The rearrangement links TRBV7-8 to TRBJ2-1; 8 bases fit TRBD1. V gave up 5 bases and J gave up 7 bases; unmatched junction bases: 10. Germline CDR1 reads SGHVS; CDR2 reads FQNEAQ. This CDR3 contains 15 residues. The CDR3 region is CASSPYRGWGNEQFF. CDR3 DNA: TGTGCCAGCAGCCCATACAGGGGGTGGGGGAATGAGCAGTTCTTC.

The V call is TRBV30, the J call TRBJ2-3; 9 bases line up with TRBD1. V lost 3 bases to trimming and J lost 5 bases; unmatched junction nucleotides: 12. Germline loops: CDR1 GTSNPN, CDR2 SVGIG (reference sequence). The CDR3 contains 16 residues. The chain's CDR3 is CAWRWTGEVHGDTQYF. The CDR3, as DNA: TGTGCCTGGAGGTGGACAGGGGAGGTCCACGGAGATACGCAGTATTTT.

The chain joins TRBV11-3 to TRBJ2-5; maybe TRBD2 (5 bases). V lost 3 bases and J 5 bases, leaving 10 bases between the germline ends. From germline, CDR1 is SGHNT and CDR2 YENEEA. The CDR3 is 13 amino acids. The CDR3 bases are TGTGCCAGCAGCTTCGCTAGCCGGGAGACCCAGTACTTC. It yields the protein CASSFASRETQYF. The full variable domain, in which reference TRBV11-3 and TRBJ2-5 provide the parts outside the CDR3, is EAGVVQSPRYKIIEKKQPVAFWCNPISGHNTLYWYLQNLGQGPELLIRYENEEAVDDSQLPKDRFSAERLKGVDSTLKIQPAELGDSAVYLCASSFASRETQYFGPGTRLLVL.

V usage is TRBV18 and J usage is TRBJ1-1; D may be TRBD1 (6 bases). The germline gives CDR1 KGHSH, CDR2 LQKENI. Trimming removed 2 bases at V and 4 bases at J, with 17 bases between. The CDR3 is 16 residues long. The CDR3 spells CASSPISGQRATEAFF. The CDR3 coding sequence is TGTGCCAGCTCACCAATCTCAGGACAGAGAGCCACTGAAGCTTTCTTT.

V and J are TRBV24-1 and TRBJ2-5, with D possibly matching TRBD2 (6 bases). V dropped 9 bases and J dropped 1 base, with 14 bases sitting between them. The germline V gene encodes CDR1 KGHDR and CDR2 SFDVKD. This CDR3 has 14 amino acids. The CDR3, as DNA: TGTGCCACCTCCCGGGGGTTAGGCCAAGAGACCCAGTACTTC. Protein: CATSRGLGQETQYF.

J is TRBJ2-1 and V is TRBV21-1; the table's D call, TRBD2, was not checked against the DNA. TRBV21-1 is reported as a pseudogene. CDR3 size: 17 residues. For the CDR3, the DNA is TGTGCCAGCAGCAAAGGAACGGGGTCAGGAGTCGATAATGAGCAGTTCTTC. It is translated as CASSKGTGSGVDNEQFF.

This chain uses TRBV5-1 with TRBJ1-3, with 8 bases that match TRBD1. CDR3 size: 15 residues. Germline loops: CDR1 SGHRS, CDR2 YFSETQ. V was pared by 0 bases and J by 3 bases, with 2 bases of the junction left unmatched. The CDR3 nucleotides read TGCGCCAGCAGCTTGGGGACAGGGAGTGGAAACACCATATATTTT. The encoded protein is CASSLGTGSGNTIYF.

V usage is TRBV19 and J usage is TRBJ1-1; no clear D. The V gene lost 7 bases and the J gene lost 5 bases, with 8 bases spanning the gap. Germline V CDR1 and CDR2: LNHDA, SQIVND (reference sequence). The CDR3 spans 11 residues. For the CDR3, the DNA is TGTGCCAGTATGGTTAGAACTGAAGCTTTCTTT. Translated, it gives CASMVRTEAFF. Full variable domain (remainder filled in from reference TRBV19 and TRBJ1-1): DGGITQSPKYLFRKEGQNVTLSCEQNLNHDAMYWYRQDPGQGLRLIYYSQIVNDFQKGDIAEGYSVSREKKESFPLTVTSAQKNPTAFYLCASMVRTEAFFGQGTRLTVV.

V and J are TRBV11-3 and TRBJ1-6, with TRBD1 matching 7 bases. Germline values: CDR1 SGHNT, CDR2 YENEEA. This CDR3 is built from 13 residues. The J segment lost 10 bases and the V segment lost 5 bases, leaving 5 bases of the junction unmatched. The CDR3 DNA is TGTGCCAGCAGCACAGGGGAAAGATCACCCCTCCACTTT. Its protein is CASSTGERSPLHF.